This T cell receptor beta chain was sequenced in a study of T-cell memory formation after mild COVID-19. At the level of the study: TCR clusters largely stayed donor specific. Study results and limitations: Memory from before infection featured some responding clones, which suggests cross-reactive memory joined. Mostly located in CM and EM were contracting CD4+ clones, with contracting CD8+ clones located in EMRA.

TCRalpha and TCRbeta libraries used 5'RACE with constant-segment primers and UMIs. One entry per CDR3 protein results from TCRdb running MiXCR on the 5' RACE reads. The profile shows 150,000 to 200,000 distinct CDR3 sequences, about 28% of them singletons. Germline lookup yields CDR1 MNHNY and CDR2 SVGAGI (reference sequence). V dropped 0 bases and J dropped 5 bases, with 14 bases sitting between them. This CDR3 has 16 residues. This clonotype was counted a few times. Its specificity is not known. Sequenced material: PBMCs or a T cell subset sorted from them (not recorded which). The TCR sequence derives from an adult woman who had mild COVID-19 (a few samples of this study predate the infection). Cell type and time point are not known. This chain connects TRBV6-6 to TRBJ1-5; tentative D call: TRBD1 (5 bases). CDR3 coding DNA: TGTGCCAGCAGTTACTCGAGGATCCAGGGAGATCAGCCCCAGCATTTT. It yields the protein CASSYSRIQGDQPQHF.